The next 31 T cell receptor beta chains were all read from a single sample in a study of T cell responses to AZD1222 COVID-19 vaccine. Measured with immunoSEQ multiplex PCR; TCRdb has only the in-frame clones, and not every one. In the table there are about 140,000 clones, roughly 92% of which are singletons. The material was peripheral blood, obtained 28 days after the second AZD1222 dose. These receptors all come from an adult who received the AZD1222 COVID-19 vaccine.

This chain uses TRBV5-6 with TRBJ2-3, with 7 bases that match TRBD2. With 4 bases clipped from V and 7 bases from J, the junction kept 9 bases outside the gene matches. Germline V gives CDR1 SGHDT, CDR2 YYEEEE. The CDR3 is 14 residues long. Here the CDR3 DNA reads TGTGCCAGCAGCGGAGGGAGGGCCACGAATACGCAGTATTTT. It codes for CASSGGRATNTQYF. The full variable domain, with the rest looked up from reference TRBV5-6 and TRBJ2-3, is DAGVTQSPTHLIKTRGQQVTLRCSPKSGHDTVSWYQQALGQGPQFIFQYYEEEERQRGNFPDRFSGHQFPNYSSELNVNALLLGDSALYLCASSGGRATNTQYFGPGTRLTVL.

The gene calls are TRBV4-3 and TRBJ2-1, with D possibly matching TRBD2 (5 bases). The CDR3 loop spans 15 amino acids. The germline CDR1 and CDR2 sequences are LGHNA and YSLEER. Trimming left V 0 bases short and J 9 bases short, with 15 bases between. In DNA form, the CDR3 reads TGCGCCAGCAGCCAAGATCGGCGTCTAGCTATTGAGCAGTTCTTC. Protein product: CASSQDRRLAIEQFF.

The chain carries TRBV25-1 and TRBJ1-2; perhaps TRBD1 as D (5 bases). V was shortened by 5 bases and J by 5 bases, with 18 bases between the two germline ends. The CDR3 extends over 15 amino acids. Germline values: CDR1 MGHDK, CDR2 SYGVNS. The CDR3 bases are TGTGCCAGCAGTCCTGGGACGCCCCAACGGTATGGCTACACCTTC. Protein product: CASSPGTPQRYGYTF.

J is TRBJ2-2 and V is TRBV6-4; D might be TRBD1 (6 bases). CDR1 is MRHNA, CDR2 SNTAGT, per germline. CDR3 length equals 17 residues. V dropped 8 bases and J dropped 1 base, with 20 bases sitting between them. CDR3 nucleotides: TGTGCCAGCGGAGTGGAGCCAGGGGACGTGAACACCGGGGAGCTGTTTTTT. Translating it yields CASGVEPGDVNTGELFF.

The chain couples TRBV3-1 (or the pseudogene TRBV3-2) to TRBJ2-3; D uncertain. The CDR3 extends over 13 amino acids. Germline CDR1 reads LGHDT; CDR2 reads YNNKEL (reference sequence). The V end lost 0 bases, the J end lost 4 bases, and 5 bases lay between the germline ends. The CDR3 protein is CASSQDQADTQYF. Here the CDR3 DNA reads TGTGCCAGCAGCCAAGATCAGGCAGATACGCAGTATTTT.

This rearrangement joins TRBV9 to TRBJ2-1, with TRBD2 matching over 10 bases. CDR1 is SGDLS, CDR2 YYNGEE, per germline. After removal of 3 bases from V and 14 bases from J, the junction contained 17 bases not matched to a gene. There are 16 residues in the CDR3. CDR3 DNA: TGTGCCAGCAGCGGCGGGGGTACTAGCGGGATTTCAGGGGAGTTCTTC. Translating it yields CASSGGGTSGISGEFF.

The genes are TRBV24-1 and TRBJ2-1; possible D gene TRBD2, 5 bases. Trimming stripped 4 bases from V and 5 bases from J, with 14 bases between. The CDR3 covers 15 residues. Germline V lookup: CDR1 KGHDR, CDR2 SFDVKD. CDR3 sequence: CATSDPLGVDNEQFF. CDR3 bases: TGTGCCACCAGTGACCCCCTGGGAGTGGACAATGAGCAGTTCTTC.

In DNA form, the CDR3 reads TGTGCCAGCAGTTACTCGACTAGCCCTGAGCAGTACTTC. Amino acids: CASSYSTSPEQYF. The chain recombines TRBV6-2 or TRBV6-3 with TRBJ2-7; 7 nucleotides align to TRBD2. The CDR3 spans 13 residues. Trimming took 0 bases from V and 7 from J; bases not matched to a gene: 3. Germline CDR1 reads MNHEY; CDR2 reads SVGEGT.

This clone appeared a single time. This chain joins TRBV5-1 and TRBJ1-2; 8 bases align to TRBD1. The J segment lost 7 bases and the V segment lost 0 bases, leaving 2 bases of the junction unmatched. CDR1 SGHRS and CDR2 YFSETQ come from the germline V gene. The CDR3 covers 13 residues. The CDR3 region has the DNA TGCGCCAGCAGCTTGGAACAGGGGGGTGGCTACACCTTC. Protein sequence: CASSLEQGGGYTF.

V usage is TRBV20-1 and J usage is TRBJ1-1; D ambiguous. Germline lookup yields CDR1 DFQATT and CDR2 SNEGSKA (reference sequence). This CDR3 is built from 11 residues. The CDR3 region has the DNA TGCAGCGCCCATCCCAAGGGTGAAGCTTTCTTT. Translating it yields CSAHPKGEAFF.

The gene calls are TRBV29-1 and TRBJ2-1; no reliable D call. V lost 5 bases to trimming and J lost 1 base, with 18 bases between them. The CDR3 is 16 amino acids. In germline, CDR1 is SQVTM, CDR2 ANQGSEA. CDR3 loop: CSVTHPRSRSYNEQFF. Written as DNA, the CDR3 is TGCAGCGTTACCCACCCAAGAAGCAGGTCCTACAATGAGCAGTTCTTC.

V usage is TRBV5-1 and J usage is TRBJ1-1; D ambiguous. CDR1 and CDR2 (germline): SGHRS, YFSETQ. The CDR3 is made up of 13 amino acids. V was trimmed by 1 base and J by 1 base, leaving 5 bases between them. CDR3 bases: TGCGCCAGCAGCTTGCCGGCGAACACTGAAGCTTTCTTT. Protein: CASSLPANTEAFF.

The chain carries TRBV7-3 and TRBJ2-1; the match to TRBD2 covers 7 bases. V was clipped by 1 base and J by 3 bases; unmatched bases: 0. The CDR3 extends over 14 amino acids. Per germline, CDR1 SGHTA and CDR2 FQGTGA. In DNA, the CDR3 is TGTGCCAGCAGCTTAAGCGGGAGCTACAATGAGCAGTTCTTC. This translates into CASSLSGSYNEQFF.

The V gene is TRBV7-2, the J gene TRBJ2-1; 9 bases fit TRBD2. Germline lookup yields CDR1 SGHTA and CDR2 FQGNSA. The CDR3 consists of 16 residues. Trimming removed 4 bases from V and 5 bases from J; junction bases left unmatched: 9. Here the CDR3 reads CASSSQSGRPDNEQFF. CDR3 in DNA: TGTGCCAGCAGCTCCCAGAGCGGGAGGCCCGACAATGAGCAGTTCTTC.

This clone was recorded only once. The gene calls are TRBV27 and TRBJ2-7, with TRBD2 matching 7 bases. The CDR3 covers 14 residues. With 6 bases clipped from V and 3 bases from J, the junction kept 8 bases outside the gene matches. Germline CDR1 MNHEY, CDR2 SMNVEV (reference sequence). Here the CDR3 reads CASRKPSGDYEQYF. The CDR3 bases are TGTGCCAGCAGAAAGCCTAGCGGAGACTACGAGCAGTACTTC.

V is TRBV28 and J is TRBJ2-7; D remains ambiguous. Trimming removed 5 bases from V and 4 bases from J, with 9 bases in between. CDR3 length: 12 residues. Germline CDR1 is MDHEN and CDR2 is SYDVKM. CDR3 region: CASSGPWYEQYF. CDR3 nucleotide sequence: TGTGCCAGCAGTGGACCGTGGTACGAGCAGTACTTC.

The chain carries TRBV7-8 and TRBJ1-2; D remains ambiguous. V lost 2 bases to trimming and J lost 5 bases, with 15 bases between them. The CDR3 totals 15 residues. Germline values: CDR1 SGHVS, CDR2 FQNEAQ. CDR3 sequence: CASSLQRRVEYGYTF. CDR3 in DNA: TGTGCCAGCAGCTTACAAAGGAGGGTCGAGTATGGCTACACCTTC.

DNA of the CDR3: TGTGCCAGCAGTTGGGGCTATATAAACCCGGGACAGCCCCAGCATTTT. Its translation: CASSWGYINPGQPQHF. The chain employs TRBV28 and TRBJ1-5, with D possibly TRBD1 on 5 matching bases. The length of the CDR3 is 16 residues. The ends were cut back, 4 bases at V and 7 bases at J, with 20 bases in the middle. Germline-derived CDR1 and CDR2 are MDHEN and SYDVKM.

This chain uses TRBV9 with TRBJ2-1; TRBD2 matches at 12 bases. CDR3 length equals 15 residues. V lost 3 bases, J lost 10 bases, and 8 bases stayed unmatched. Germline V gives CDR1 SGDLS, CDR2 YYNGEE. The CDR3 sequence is CASSASGRALGEQFF. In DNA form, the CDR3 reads TGTGCCAGCAGCGCTAGCGGGAGGGCCCTCGGCGAGCAGTTCTTC. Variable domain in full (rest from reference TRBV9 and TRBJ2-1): DSGVTQTPKHLITATGQRVTLRCSPRSGDLSVYWYQQSLDQGLQFLIQYYNGEERAKGNILERFSAQQFPDLHSELNLSSLELGDSALYFCASSASGRALGEQFFGPGTRLTVL.

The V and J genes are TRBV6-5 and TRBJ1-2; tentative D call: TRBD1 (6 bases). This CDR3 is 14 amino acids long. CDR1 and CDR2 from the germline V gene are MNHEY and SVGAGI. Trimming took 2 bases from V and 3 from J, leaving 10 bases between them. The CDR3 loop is CASSYRGGHYGYTF. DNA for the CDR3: TGTGCCAGCAGTTACCGGGGGGGGCACTATGGCTACACCTTC.

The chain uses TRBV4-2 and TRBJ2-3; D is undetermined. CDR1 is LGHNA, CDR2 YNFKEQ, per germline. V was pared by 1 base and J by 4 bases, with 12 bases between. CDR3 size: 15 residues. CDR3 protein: CASSQGSNRADTQYF. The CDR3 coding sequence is TGTGCCAGCAGCCAAGGCAGCAACCGTGCAGATACGCAGTATTTT.

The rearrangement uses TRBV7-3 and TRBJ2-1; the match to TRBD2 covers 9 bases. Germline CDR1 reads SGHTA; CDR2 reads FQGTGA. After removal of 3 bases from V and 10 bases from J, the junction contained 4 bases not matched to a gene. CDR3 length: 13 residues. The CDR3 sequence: CASSLREGGEQFF. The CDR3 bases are TGTGCCAGCAGCTTGCGGGAGGGCGGGGAGCAGTTCTTC.

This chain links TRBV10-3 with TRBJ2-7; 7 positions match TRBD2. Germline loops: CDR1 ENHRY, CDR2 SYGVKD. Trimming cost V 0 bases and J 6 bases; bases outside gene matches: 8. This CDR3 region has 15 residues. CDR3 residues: CAISESGAGEGEQYF. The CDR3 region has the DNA TGTGCCATCAGTGAGTCAGGCGCGGGAGAAGGCGAGCAGTACTTC.

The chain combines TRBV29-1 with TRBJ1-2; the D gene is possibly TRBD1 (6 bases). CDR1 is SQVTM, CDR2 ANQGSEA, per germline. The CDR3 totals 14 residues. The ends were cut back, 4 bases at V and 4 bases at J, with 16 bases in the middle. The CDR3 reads CSVGSGTTGYGYTF. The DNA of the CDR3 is TGCAGCGTTGGATCCGGGACAACGGGCTATGGCTACACCTTC.

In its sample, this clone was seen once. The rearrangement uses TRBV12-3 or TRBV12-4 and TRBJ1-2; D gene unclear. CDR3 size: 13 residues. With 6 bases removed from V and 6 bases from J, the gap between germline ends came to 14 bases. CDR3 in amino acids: CASSRRAGDGYTF. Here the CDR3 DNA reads TGTGCCAGCAGCCGGAGGGCGGGTGATGGCTACACCTTC.

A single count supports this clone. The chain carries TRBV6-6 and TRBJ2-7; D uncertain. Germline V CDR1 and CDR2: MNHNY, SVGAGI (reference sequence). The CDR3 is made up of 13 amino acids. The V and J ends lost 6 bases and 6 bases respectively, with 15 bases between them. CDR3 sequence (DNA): TGTGCCAGCAGCAGTCCCCCTGTGGGCGAGCAGTACTTC. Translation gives CASSSPPVGEQYF.

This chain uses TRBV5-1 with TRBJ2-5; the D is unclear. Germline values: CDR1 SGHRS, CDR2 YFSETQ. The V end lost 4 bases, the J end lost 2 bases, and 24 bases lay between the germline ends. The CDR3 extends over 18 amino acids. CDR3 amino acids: CASSPPGVARHKQETQYF. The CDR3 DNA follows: TGCGCCAGCAGCCCCCCTGGTGTAGCAAGACACAAACAAGAGACCCAGTACTTC.

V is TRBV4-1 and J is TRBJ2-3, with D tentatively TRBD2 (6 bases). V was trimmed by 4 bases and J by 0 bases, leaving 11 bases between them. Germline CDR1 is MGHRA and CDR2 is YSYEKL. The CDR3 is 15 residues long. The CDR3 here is CASSRPRGSTDTQYF. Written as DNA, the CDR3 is TGCGCCAGCAGCCGCCCTCGGGGGAGCACAGATACGCAGTATTTT.

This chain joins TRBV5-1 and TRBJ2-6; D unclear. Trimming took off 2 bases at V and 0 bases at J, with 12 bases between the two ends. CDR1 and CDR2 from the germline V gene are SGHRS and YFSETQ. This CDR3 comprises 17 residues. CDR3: CASSFDGRNSGANVLTF. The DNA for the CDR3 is TGCGCCAGCAGCTTCGACGGACGAAACTCTGGGGCCAACGTCCTGACTTTC.

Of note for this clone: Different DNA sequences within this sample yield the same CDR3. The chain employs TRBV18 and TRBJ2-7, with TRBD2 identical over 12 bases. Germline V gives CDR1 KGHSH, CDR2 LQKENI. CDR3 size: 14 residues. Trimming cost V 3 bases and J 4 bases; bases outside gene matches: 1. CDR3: CASSPGLAGYEQYF. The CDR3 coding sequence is TGTGCCAGCTCACCCGGACTAGCGGGATACGAGCAGTACTTC.

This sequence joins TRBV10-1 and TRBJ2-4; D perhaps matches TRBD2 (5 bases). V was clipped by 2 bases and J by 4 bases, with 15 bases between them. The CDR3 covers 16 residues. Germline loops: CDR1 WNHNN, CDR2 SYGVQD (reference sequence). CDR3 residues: CASSEGAGGRKNIQYF. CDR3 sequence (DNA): TGCGCCAGCAGTGAGGGTGCGGGTGGTCGAAAAAACATTCAGTACTTC.